One and the same sample provided the 29 T cell receptor beta chains below, sequenced in a study of spatial heterogeneity in lung cancer. Study-wide results and limits: Counts of expanded alpha and beta TCRs within tumors tracked the tumor nonsynonymous mutation count.

In TCRdb, the 5' RACE reads were re-called with MiXCR into one record per CDR3 protein. The sample shows more than 5,500 distinct CDR3 sequences, around 4.8% of them seen only once. Their antigen targets remain unknown. Indicated time point: sample taken at primary tumor resection. This specimen consisted of lung tumor tissue, obtained at surgery. Receptors originate from a male donor with early-stage non-small cell lung cancer.

To note about this clonotype: With the library built for alpha chains, this beta chain is off target and its frequency is not meaningful. The chain uses TRBV28 and TRBJ2-2, with D perhaps TRBD2 (5 bases). Trimming cost V 3 bases and J 2 bases, with 7 bases left between them. From germline, CDR1 is MDHEN and CDR2 SYDVKM. The length of the CDR3 is 14 residues. The CDR3 here is CASSFRGNTGELFF. As DNA, the CDR3 is TGTGCCAGCAGTTTTCGGGGAAACACCGGGGAGCTGTTTTTT.

This clonotype is labeled medium-sized. For a library built for alpha chains, this beta chain is a stray read; little rests on its size. V and J are TRBV4-1 and TRBJ1-5; D might be TRBD1 (5 bases). The V gene's germline CDR1 is MGHRA and CDR2 YSYEKL. The CDR3 runs 13 residues. Trimming left V 0 bases short and J 7 bases short, with 7 bases between. The CDR3 is CASSQDREQPQHF. In nucleotides, the CDR3 is TGCGCCAGCAGCCAAGACAGGGAACAGCCCCAGCATTTT.

This clonotype is judged medium-sized. The size of this beta chain means little, since it is a stray read in a library made for alpha chains. The chain joins TRBV21-1 to TRBJ1-5. TRBV21-1 is reported as a pseudogene. CDR3 size: 14 residues. The CDR3 sequence is CASSKAGSNQPQHF. CDR3 in DNA: TGTGCCAGCAGCAAAGCGGGTAGCAATCAGCCCCAGCATTTT.

This clonotype was counted ten times or more. With the library built for alpha chains, this beta chain is off target and its frequency is not meaningful. The chain is built from TRBV25-1 and TRBJ2-5; no definite D call. The CDR3 has 13 residues. V lost 2 bases to trimming and J lost 4 bases, with 8 bases between them. Looked up from germline, CDR1 is MGHDK and CDR2 is SYGVNS. The CDR3 is CASSEQHRETQYF. The CDR3 DNA reads as TGTGCCAGCAGTGAACAGCACCGAGAGACCCAGTACTTC.

This clonotype has ten or more counts. This beta chain lies outside the target of a library built for alpha chains; its clone size means little. V is TRBV2 and J is TRBJ2-6, with D unclear. V shed 7 bases and J shed 0 bases, with 7 bases lying between them. The CDR3 loop spans 14 amino acids. Germline V gives CDR1 SNHLY, CDR2 FYNNEI. Written as DNA, the CDR3 is TGTGCCAGCACCCAAAACTCTGGGGCCAACGTCCTGACTTTC. This encodes CASTQNSGANVLTF.

This clonotype was seen many times. Little can be read into the size of this beta chain, an off-target read in a library designed for alpha chains. The chain recombines TRBV6-6 with TRBJ1-5; perhaps TRBD1 as D (6 bases). Trimming pared 0 bases from V and 5 bases from J, leaving 17 bases between. This CDR3 contains 17 residues. Germline CDR1 MNHNY, CDR2 SVGAGI (reference sequence). The CDR3 here is CASSYSTGNRADQPQHF. The CDR3 DNA follows: TGTGCCAGCAGTTACTCGACGGGAAACAGGGCTGATCAGCCCCAGCATTTT.

This clonotype was found many times. The size of this beta chain means little, since it is a stray read in a library made for alpha chains. This chain connects TRBV11-2 to TRBJ2-5; TRBD1 matches 7 bases. The length of the CDR3 is 15 residues. With 5 bases clipped from V and 1 base from J, the junction kept 7 bases outside the gene matches. Germline values: CDR1 SGHAT, CDR2 FQNNGV. The CDR3 region is CASSRTGVIQETQYF. The CDR3 DNA follows: TGTGCCAGCAGCCGGACAGGAGTAATCCAAGAGACCCAGTACTTC.

This clonotype was picked up many times. A library prepared for alpha chains yielded this beta chain as an off-target read; its size is of little meaning. V is TRBV7-6 and J is TRBJ2-7; D unclear. Germline V gene lookup returns CDR1 SGHVS and CDR2 FNYEAQ. The CDR3 is 12 residues long. V lost 1 base, J lost 5 bases, and 6 bases lay in between. The CDR3: CASSLVWDEQYF. The DNA for the CDR3 is TGTGCCAGCAGCTTAGTCTGGGACGAGCAGTACTTC.

In this sample, this clonotype turned up many times. Little can be read into the size of this beta chain, an off-target read in a library designed for alpha chains. The gene calls are TRBV5-6 and TRBJ1-1; D gene ambiguous. Germline CDR1 SGHDT, CDR2 YYEEEE. The CDR3 length is 13 residues. Trimming took 0 bases from V and 8 from J, leaving 11 bases between them. CDR3 sequence reads: CASSLVRAGEAFF. The CDR3 nucleotides are TGTGCCAGCAGCTTGGTTAGGGCGGGAGAAGCTTTCTTT.

This clonotype appeared many times. This beta chain is a stray read from a library made for alpha chains; its abundance is not meaningful. The CDR3 DNA is TGTGCCACCAGTGAACAGAATCAGCCCCAGCATTTT. Translation gives CATSEQNQPQHF. J is TRBJ1-5 and V is TRBV24-1; no firm D call. The CDR3 runs 12 residues. V was clipped by 4 bases and J by 4 bases, with 4 bases between them. Germline V lookup: CDR1 KGHDR, CDR2 SFDVKD.

This clonotype is classed as medium-sized (0.01 to 0.1%). For a library built for alpha chains, this beta chain is a stray read; little rests on its size. The chain links TRBV6-2 or TRBV6-3 to TRBJ2-3, with 7 bases lining up with TRBD1. Germline-derived CDR1 and CDR2 are MNHEY and SVGEGT. The V and J ends lost 8 bases and 5 bases, in that order; junction bases with no gene match: 13. The CDR3 is 15 residues long. The DNA of the CDR3 is TGTGCCAGCGCCTTCTCGGACAGGACAGTAGATACGCAGTATTTT. The encoded protein is CASAFSDRTVDTQYF.

Note on this clonotype: The library was designed around alpha chains, so this beta chain is a stray read whose abundance carries little weight. The chain recombines TRBV28 with TRBJ2-5; D not resolved. This CDR3 is 12 amino acids long. The germline V and J ends were trimmed by 4 bases and 7 bases, with 10 bases remaining between them. Germline CDR1 and CDR2: MDHEN and SYDVKM. The DNA of the CDR3 is TGTGCCAGCAGTTCCCCCCCCCCGACCCAGTACTTC. This translates into CASSSPPPTQYF.

This clonotype was recorded at least ten times. This beta chain turned up in a library designed for alpha chains; as an off-target read, its abundance says little. The rearrangement uses TRBV6-5 and TRBJ1-3; D gene uncertain. Germline V lookup: CDR1 MNHEY, CDR2 SVGAGI. The CDR3 runs to 15 residues. Trimming took off 0 bases at V and 2 bases at J, with 8 bases between the two ends. DNA of the CDR3: TGTGCCAGCAGTTACTCCCGGGCGGCTGGAAACACCATATATTTT. As protein: CASSYSRAAGNTIYF.

The table lists this clonotype with many counts. A library made for alpha chains picked up this beta chain off target, so its size means little. The V and J genes are TRBV7-2 and TRBJ1-5, with no clear D. V dropped 4 bases and J dropped 10 bases, with 20 bases sitting between them. Germline lookup yields CDR1 SGHTA and CDR2 FQGNSA. This CDR3 is 15 amino acids long. The CDR3 DNA follows: TGTGCCAGCAGCTCTACGGTCGGCGGAATTCGACCCCAGCATTTT. It codes for CASSSTVGGIRPQHF. The whole variable domain, filled in from reference TRBV7-2 and TRBJ1-5, reads GAGVSQSPSNKVTEKGKDVELRCDPISGHTALYWYRQSLGQGLEFLIYFQGNSAPDKSGLPSDRFSAERTGGSVSTLTIQRTQQEDSAVYLCASSSTVGGIRPQHFGDGTRLSIL.

This clonotype ranks as medium-sized. Because this beta chain is a stray read in a library intended to capture alpha chains, its abundance should not be given much weight. The chain employs TRBV11-2 and TRBJ2-5, with unresolved D. The CDR3 runs to 12 residues. The V end lost 0 bases, the J end lost 2 bases, and 1 base lay between the germline ends. Germline CDR1 is SGHAT and CDR2 is FQNNGV. The CDR3 DNA sequence: TGTGCCAGCAGCTTAGAACAAGAGACCCAGTACTTC. Translating it yields CASSLEQETQYF.

By sample fraction, this clonotype is medium-sized (0.01 to 0.1%). Since it is a stray read in a library aimed at alpha chains, this beta chain has a size that is not meaningful. The chain joins TRBV27 to TRBJ1-5; D unclear. The V and J ends lost 4 bases and 2 bases respectively, with 12 bases between them. In germline, CDR1 is MNHEY, CDR2 SMNVEV (reference sequence). The CDR3 spans 15 residues. The CDR3 DNA reads as TGTGCCAGCAGTTCTCGGACCATGCGCAATCAGCCCCAGCATTTT. Protein: CASSSRTMRNQPQHF.

This clonotype was counted ten times or more. This beta chain turned up in a library designed for alpha chains; as an off-target read, its abundance says little. The rearrangement links TRBV25-1 to TRBJ2-2; 8 bases align to TRBD2. The V gene's germline CDR1 is MGHDK and CDR2 SYGVNS. The CDR3 spans 16 residues. V trimming: 6 bases; J trimming: 6 bases; junction bases outside the gene matches: 12. The CDR3 bases are TGTGCCAGCAGCACGCCGGGACTAGGGATCTCCGGGGAGCTGTTTTTT. Its protein is CASSTPGLGISGELFF.

As for this clonotype: In a library made to pick up alpha chains, this beta chain is a stray read with a size that means little. Written as DNA, the CDR3 is TGCAGTGCTACGTGCGGGAGGGCCGGGACAGATACGCAGTATTTT. It yields the protein CSATCGRAGTDTQYF. This sequence joins TRBV20-1 and TRBJ2-3; 9 nucleotides align to TRBD2. The CDR3 loop spans 15 amino acids. Unmatched junction bases numbered 8, after V lost 4 bases and J lost 3 bases. CDR1 and CDR2 (germline): DFQATT, SNEGSKA (reference sequence).

This clonotype was detected ten times or more. A library prepared for alpha chains yielded this beta chain as an off-target read; its size is of little meaning. V gene TRBV7-8 combines with J gene TRBJ1-1; no definite D call. This CDR3 has 14 amino acids. V lost 2 bases to trimming and J lost 6 bases, with 13 bases between them. From germline, CDR1 is SGHVS and CDR2 FQNEAQ. CDR3 in amino acids: CASSLLAESAEAFF. The DNA of the CDR3 is TGTGCCAGCAGCTTATTGGCAGAGTCCGCTGAAGCTTTCTTT.

Ten or more counts support this clonotype. Since it is a stray read in a library aimed at alpha chains, this beta chain has a size that is not meaningful. The chain has TRBV19 and TRBJ2-4; 7 bases line up with TRBD1. The CDR3 has 16 amino acids. The ends lost 2 bases at V and 8 bases at J; junction bases unmatched: 12. CDR1 and CDR2 from the germline V gene are LNHDA and SQIVND (reference sequence). The DNA of the CDR3 is TGTGCCAGTAGTATATTCTCTCCTGGACAGGTGGACATTCAGTACTTC. Amino acids: CASSIFSPGQVDIQYF.

This clonotype was detected a few times. This beta chain came through as a stray read in a library set up for alpha chains, and its size says little. The chain has TRBV5-1 and TRBJ1-6, with D possibly TRBD1 on 5 matching bases. CDR3 length: 15 amino acids. CDR1 and CDR2 from the germline V gene are SGHRS and YFSETQ. Trimming shortened V by 0 bases and J by 5 bases, and 9 bases separated the two germline ends. Here the CDR3 DNA reads TGCGCCAGCAGCTTGGCTGGCAGGGATAATTCACCCCTCCACTTT. It encodes CASSLAGRDNSPLHF.

As concerns this clonotype: Because the library targeted alpha chains, this beta chain is an off-target read whose size means little. This CDR3 is CASSLEQGREPQHF. The CDR3 bases are TGTGCCAGCAGCTTAGAACAGGGGAGGGAGCCCCAGCATTTT. This chain joins TRBV27 and TRBJ1-5, with 7 bases matching TRBD1. Germline assignment: CDR1 MNHEY and CDR2 SMNVEV (reference sequence). V gave up 6 bases and J gave up 8 bases; unmatched junction bases: 10. The CDR3 length is 14 residues.

This clonotype is labeled as medium-sized (0.01 to 0.1%). Being off target in a library aimed at alpha chains, this beta chain has a size of little meaning. This chain uses TRBV4-3 with TRBJ1-1; 11 nucleotides align to TRBD1. The CDR3 has 17 amino acids. Germline V lookup: CDR1 LGHNA, CDR2 YSLEER. The junction had 7 bases not matched to a gene; V was cut back by 0 bases and J by 4 bases. The chain's CDR3 is CASSQEVAGTGGTEAFF. Here the CDR3 DNA reads TGCGCCAGCAGCCAAGAAGTGGCCGGGACAGGGGGCACTGAAGCTTTCTTT.

This clonotype was recorded many times. This beta chain is a stray sequence in a library constructed for alpha chains; its clone size is not meaningful. This chain joins TRBV6-1 and TRBJ1-1; 7 bases are a match to TRBD1. The CDR3 totals 17 residues. Germline V gene lookup returns CDR1 MNHNS and CDR2 SASEGT. V dropped 3 bases and J dropped 0; count of bases not matched to a gene: 10. CDR3: CASSEIGSGGVNTEAFF. The CDR3 DNA sequence: TGTGCCAGCAGTGAGATCGGGTCAGGGGGGGTGAACACTGAAGCTTTCTTT.

A few counts support this clonotype. This beta chain was picked up by a library intended for alpha chains and is off target, so its count carries little meaning. The chain couples TRBV7-8 to TRBJ1-2; D is uncertain. Germline CDR1 reads SGHVS; CDR2 reads FQNEAQ. This CDR3 comprises 15 residues. With 4 bases removed from V and 0 bases from J, the gap between germline ends came to 12 bases. Here the CDR3 DNA reads TGTGCCAGCAGCTCCCGGGCGGTGCCTAACTATGGCTACACCTTC. This gives the protein CASSSRAVPNYGYTF.

This clonotype was found many times. In a library made to pick up alpha chains, this beta chain is a stray read with a size that means little. The CDR3 region has the DNA TGTGCCAGCAGCGTGACAGGGTTCACTGAAGCTTTCTTT. It translates to CASSVTGFTEAFF. The V call is TRBV11-1, the J call TRBJ1-1, with 7 bases that match TRBD1. CDR3 size: 13 residues. Trimming at V came to 5 bases and at J to 4 bases, leaving 4 bases not matched to a gene. Germline V CDR1 and CDR2: SGHAT, FQDESV (reference sequence).

This clonotype ranks as medium-sized. This beta chain lies outside the target of a library built for alpha chains; its clone size means little. CDR3: CATSSGLAGNEQFF. The DNA for the CDR3 is TGTGCCACCAGTTCCGGACTAGCGGGAAATGAGCAGTTCTTC. This chain connects TRBV24-1 to TRBJ2-1, with 12 bases aligning to TRBD2. CDR1 and CDR2 from the germline V gene are KGHDR and SFDVKD. J gave up 7 bases and V 6 bases, and 3 bases lay outside the gene matches. The CDR3 contains 14 residues.

This clonotype was recorded many times. This sequence may be a read error, since a much larger clone differs from it by one base. This beta chain came through as a stray read in a library set up for alpha chains, and its size says little. This sequence joins TRBV5-6 and TRBJ1-5, with D perhaps TRBD1 (5 bases). CDR1 is SGHDT and CDR2 is YYEEEE in the germline V gene. CDR3 length equals 12 residues. The CDR3 region has the DNA TGTGTCAGCAGCTGGGGGGATCAGCCCCAGCATTTT. It is translated as CVSSWGDQPQHF.

As regards this clonotype: Germline is not matched at one junction end, which may reflect a read error. A library made for alpha chains picked up this beta chain off target, so its size means little. V and J are TRBV15 and TRBJ2-3, with D perhaps TRBD1 (5 bases). Germline-derived CDR1 and CDR2 are LNHNV and YYDKDF (reference sequence). The CDR3 is 15 amino acids. The CDR3: CVTSREQAYTDTQYF. DNA of the CDR3: TGTGTCACCAGCAGGGAACAGGCCTACACAGATACGCAGTATTTT.